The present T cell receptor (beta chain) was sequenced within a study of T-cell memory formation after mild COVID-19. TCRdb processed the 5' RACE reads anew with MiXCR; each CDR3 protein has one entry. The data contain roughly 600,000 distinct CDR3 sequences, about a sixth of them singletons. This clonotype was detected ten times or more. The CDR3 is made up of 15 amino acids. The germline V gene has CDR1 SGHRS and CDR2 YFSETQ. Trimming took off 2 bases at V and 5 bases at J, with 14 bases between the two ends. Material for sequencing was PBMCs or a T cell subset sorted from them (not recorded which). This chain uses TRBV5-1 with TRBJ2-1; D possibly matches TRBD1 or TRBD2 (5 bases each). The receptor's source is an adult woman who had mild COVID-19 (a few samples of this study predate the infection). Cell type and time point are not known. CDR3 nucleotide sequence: TGCGCCAGCAGCTTAGCCGGGACCCCTAACAATGAGCAGTTCTTC. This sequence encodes CASSLAGTPNNEQFF. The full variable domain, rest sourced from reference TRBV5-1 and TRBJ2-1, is KAGVTQTPRYLIKTRGQQVTLSCSPISGHRSVSWYQQTPGQGLQFLFEYFSETQRNKGNFPGRFSGRQFSNSRSEMNVSTLELGDSALYLCASSLAGTPNNEQFFGPGTRLTVL.